This is a list of T cell receptor beta chains from one sample in a study of cytomegalovirus exposure and HLA in healthy donors. The table came from immunoSEQ multiplex PCR; TCRdb's copy has only in-frame clones and leaves some out. Among about 160,000 clones listed, 70% to 85% were seen once. Sequencing was done on a sample of PBMCs. The source of these receptors is a man aged 35-49 years in good health and CMV-seronegative. CDR3s include the opening cysteine and the closing phenylalanine or tryptophan. A D gene is named only where the DNA matches it firmly. For some rows the clone size is stated as once, few or many, or as a class when expanded; others skip it.

V gene,J gene,clone size,D gene,CDR3 protein,CDR3 DNA
TRBV4-1,TRBJ2-7,-,TRBD2,CASSQVLAGGRAEQYF,TGCGCCAGCAGCCAGGTTTTAGCGGGAGGAAGGGCCGAGCAGTACTTC
TRBV4-1,TRBJ2-7,-,-,CASSQSPTSSYGQYF,TGCGCCAGCAGCCAAAGTCCAACGAGCTCCTACGGGCAGTACTTC
TRBV18,TRBJ2-7,-,TRBD1,CASSPLGGLSSYEQYF,TGTGCCAGCTCACCACTAGGGGGCTTAAGCTCCTACGAGCAGTACTTC
TRBV27,TRBJ2-7,-,-,CASSPTGRVYEQYF,TGTGCCAGCAGCCCCACAGGACGGGTCTACGAGCAGTACTTC
TRBV4-2,TRBJ1-3,-,TRBD1,CASSQAGQGKGNTIYF,TGTGCCAGCAGCCAGGCGGGACAGGGGAAAGGAAACACCATATATTTT
TRBV6-5,TRBJ1-2,-,-,CASRPRSAVSGYTF,TGTGCCAGCAGGCCCCGGTCGGCGGTCTCGGGCTACACCTTC
TRBV29-1,TRBJ2-1,-,TRBD2,CSVLGLAEKIYNEQFF,TGCAGCGTCCTGGGACTAGCGGAAAAAATTTACAATGAGCAGTTCTTC
TRBV7-2,TRBJ2-7,-,-,CASSFGRVDYEQYF,TGTGCCAGCAGCTTTGGCCGGGTGGACTACGAGCAGTACTTC
TRBV25-1,TRBJ2-1,once,-,CASRRGYNEQFF,TGTGCCAGCCGAAGAGGTTACAATGAGCAGTTCTTC
TRBV28,TRBJ2-5,-,TRBD1,CASSRIGQGGLAQETQYF,TGTGCCAGCAGTCGAATCGGACAGGGCGGGCTCGCCCAAGAGACCCAGTACTTC
TRBV7-9,TRBJ2-5,-,TRBD1,CASSFWDRVVETQYF,TGTGCCAGCAGCTTTTGGGACAGGGTGGTGGAGACCCAGTACTTC
TRBV14,TRBJ2-7,-,TRBD2,CASSPGTSGSVRAEQYF,TGTGCCAGCAGCCCTGGGACTAGCGGGAGTGTCAGGGCTGAGCAGTACTTC
TRBV5-6,TRBJ1-5,once,-,CASSFDRSNQPQHF,TGTGCCAGCAGCTTTGACAGGAGCAATCAGCCCCAGCATTTT
TRBV28,TRBJ2-6,-,-,CASSQGGGIAGANVLTF,TGTGCCAGCAGTCAAGGGGGGGGGATAGCTGGGGCCAACGTCCTGACTTTC
TRBV5-1,TRBJ2-1,-,TRBD2,CASSLDGGVHNEQFF,TGCGCCAGCAGCTTGGACGGGGGGGTACACAATGAGCAGTTCTTC
TRBV6-1,TRBJ1-5,-,TRBD1,CASSDRGHQPQHF,TGTGCCAGCAGTGACAGGGGGCATCAGCCCCAGCATTTT
TRBV5-4,TRBJ2-2,few,TRBD1,CASSSGQVNTGELFF,TGTGCCAGCAGCTCGGGACAGGTGAACACCGGGGAGCTGTTTTTT
TRBV7-2,TRBJ2-1,-,TRBD1,CASSSQGAGNEQFF,TGTGCCAGCAGCTCGCAGGGGGCAGGGAATGAGCAGTTCTTC
TRBV27,TRBJ2-2,-,-,CASSFSGTGELFF,TGTGCCAGCAGTTTTTCGGGCACCGGGGAGCTGTTTTTT
TRBV7-7,TRBJ2-1,-,TRBD1,CASSLGGTGGSYNEQFF,TGTGCTAGCAGCTTAGGGGGGACAGGGGGCTCCTACAATGAGCAGTTCTTC
TRBV6-1,TRBJ2-7,-,TRBD1,CASSAHRDRAYEQYF,TGTGCCAGCAGTGCCCACCGGGACAGGGCCTACGAGCAGTACTTC
TRBV15,TRBJ2-4,-,TRBD2,CATSRAAAGLAGGGNIQYF,TGTGCCACCAGCCGTGCGGCCGCGGGACTAGCGGGAGGCGGAAACATTCAGTACTTC
TRBV11-2,TRBJ2-3,-,TRBD2,CASSLAGGGTDTQYF,TGTGCCAGCAGCTTAGCGGGAGGCGGCACAGATACGCAGTATTTT
TRBV6-5,TRBJ1-5,-,-,CASKQGNNQPQHF,TGTGCCAGCAAACAGGGCAACAATCAGCCCCAGCATTTT
TRBV30,TRBJ2-1,-,TRBD2,CAWSVRREGGCELF,TGTGCCTGGAGTGTACGACGGGAGGGCGGGTGCGAGCTCTTC
TRBV23-1,TRBJ2-4,-,-,CASRRYRVREAKNIQYF,TGCGCCAGCAGGCGGTATCGAGTGCGGGAAGCCAAAAACATTCAGTACTTC
TRBV27,TRBJ2-7,-,-,CASSRSGTVYEQYF,TGTGCCAGCAGCCGCTCCGGGACTGTCTACGAGCAGTACTTC
TRBV27,TRBJ2-2,-,TRBD2,CASSPSGGHTGELFF,TGTGCCAGCAGTCCTAGCGGGGGACACACCGGGGAGCTGTTTTTT
TRBV19,TRBJ2-1,-,-,CASSIDPASWFF,TGTGCCAGTAGTATAGATCCGGCTAGCTGGTTCTTC
TRBV10-3,TRBJ2-7,-,TRBD1,CAIRPSGTAHEQYF,TGTGCCATCAGGCCCTCCGGGACAGCCCACGAGCAGTACTTC
TRBV11-1,TRBJ2-7,-,-,CASSLTGGVQHEQYF,TGTGCCAGCAGCTTAACCGGAGGGGTTCAGCACGAGCAGTACTTC
TRBV28,TRBJ2-3,-,-,CASSLQGFADTQYF,TGTGCCAGCAGTTTACAGGGTTTTGCAGATACGCAGTATTTT
TRBV4-1,TRBJ1-3,few,-,CASRGDGFFSGNTIYF,TGCGCCAGCCGGGGGGACGGCTTTTTCTCTGGAAACACCATATATTTT
TRBV7-2,TRBJ2-5,-,-,CASSLATQTQYF,TGTGCCAGCAGCTTAGCTACTCAGACCCAGTACTTC
TRBV11-2,TRBJ2-7,-,-,CASSLERTDYEQYF,TGTGCCAGCAGCTTAGAAAGGACAGACTACGAGCAGTACTTC
TRBV5-4,TRBJ2-3,-,TRBD2,CASRQLPSGWGFETDTQYF,TGTGCCAGCAGGCAACTACCTAGCGGGTGGGGATTTGAGACAGATACGCAGTATTTT
TRBV19,TRBJ2-5,-,-,CASSTRVWETQYF,TGTGCCAGTAGTACTCGAGTATGGGAGACCCAGTACTTC
TRBV5-1,TRBJ2-7,-,-,CASSLSPTLGGFLYEQYF,TGCGCCAGCAGCTTATCCCCTACCTTAGGGGGATTCCTTTACGAGCAGTACTTC
TRBV6-1,TRBJ2-7,-,-,CASGSGPYEQYF,TGTGCCAGCGGATCAGGCCCCTACGAGCAGTACTTC
TRBV5-1,TRBJ2-7,-,-,CASSLGVQAYEQYF,TGCGCCAGTAGCTTGGGGGTCCAGGCCTACGAGCAGTACTTC
TRBV5-1,TRBJ2-2,-,TRBD2,CASSLGSGANTGELFF,TGCGCCAGCAGCTTGGGTAGCGGGGCCAACACCGGGGAGCTGTTTTTT
TRBV20-1,TRBJ2-5,-,-,CSSRNQETQYF,TGCAGTTCCAGAAACCAAGAGACCCAGTACTTC
TRBV7-9,TRBJ2-5,-,TRBD2,CSSSPLLGGGQETQYF,TGTTCCAGCAGCCCCTTACTTGGGGGGGGCCAAGAGACCCAGTACTTC
TRBV5-1,TRBJ2-7,-,-,CASSLDGSTNEQYF,TGCGCCAGCAGTTTGGACGGGAGTACCAACGAGCAGTACTTC
TRBV2,TRBJ2-7,-,-,CASSLEGGGYEQYF,TGTGCCAGCAGTTTGGAAGGGGGGGGATACGAGCAGTACTTC
TRBV14,TRBJ2-7,-,-,CASSPFGVAASYEQYF,TGTGCCAGCAGCCCATTTGGGGTAGCGGCTAGCTACGAGCAGTACTTC
TRBV30,TRBJ2-1,-,-,CAWSGGFEQFF,TGTGCCTGGAGTGGAGGGTTTGAGCAGTTCTTC
TRBV7-8,TRBJ2-7,-,-,CASSLALSYEQYF,TGTGCCAGCAGCTTAGCCTTGAGCTACGAGCAGTACTTC
TRBV7-2,TRBJ1-2,-,TRBD1,CASSLGGTGAVRGYTF,TGTGCCAGCAGCTTAGGGGGTACAGGGGCTGTCCGTGGCTACACCTTC
TRBV28,TRBJ1-2,-,-,CASSASGAPLYYGYTF,TGTGCCAGCAGTGCCTCGGGTGCCCCCTTGTACTATGGCTACACCTTC
TRBV19,TRBJ2-5,-,-,CASSIAGAEETQYF,TGTGCCAGTAGTATAGCTGGAGCTGAGGAGACCCAGTACTTC
TRBV7-9,TRBJ2-1,-,TRBD2,CASSPQVAGGPDEQFF,TGTGCCAGCAGCCCTCAGGTCGCGGGAGGGCCAGATGAGCAGTTCTTC
TRBV6-1,TRBJ2-7,-,TRBD2,CASSEPWSGRTKPYEQYF,TGTGCCAGCAGTGAACCCTGGAGCGGGAGAACGAAGCCCTACGAGCAGTACTTC
TRBV7-9,TRBJ2-7,few,TRBD1,CASSSPTGHNYEQYF,TGTGCCAGCAGCTCACCGACAGGGCACAACTACGAGCAGTACTTC